This T cell receptor beta chain was recorded in a study of monozygotic twins with cystic fibrosis. Germline CDR1 is LNHNV and CDR2 is YYDKDF (reference sequence). Trimming stripped 0 bases from V and 3 bases from J, with 5 bases between. The CDR3 covers 13 residues. Regarding the study as a whole: Nucleotide-identical clonotype sharing was significantly higher within monozygotic CF twin pairs than between unrelated CF individuals.

Concerning this clone: Its antigen is undetermined.

This table comes from immunoSEQ multiplex PCR, and its TCRdb copy is limited to in-frame clones, with some not included. The table includes 34,000 or so clones, approximately 90% detected once. Sequencing was carried out using blood. This receptor was obtained from a boy younger than 10 with cystic fibrosis. The chain links TRBV15 to TRBJ1-1, with D unresolved. The CDR3 loop reads CATSREEDTEAFF. The CDR3 bases are TGTGCCACCAGCAGAGAGGAGGACACTGAAGCTTTCTTT.